The text below deals with one TCR beta chain. The antigen remains undetermined. The data derive from a study of identical twins. Study outcomes and limitations: Twin sharing of out-of-frame TCR alpha was underestimated by models in monozygotic pairs. Cord blood beta clonotypes present at high abundance carried fewer insertions; no such pattern appeared in memory repertoires.

The CDR3 sequence is 15 residues long. Germline values: CDR1 LNHDA, CDR2 SQIVND (reference sequence). V lost 3 bases to trimming and J lost 0 bases, with 9 bases between them. With template switching, a universal primer site was added, and the cDNA carried unique molecular identifiers. TCRdb re-called the 5' RACE reads through MiXCR, storing one row per CDR3 protein. The sample contains around 340,000 distinct CDR3 sequences, 9% to 15% of which appear only once. These records were also assigned to another study, of yellow fever vaccine responses in identical twins.

Sequencing used CD8+ T cells sorted from blood. The J gene is TRBJ2-1, the V gene TRBV19; D not certain. This receptor was identified in a woman aged 18-30 years in good health. The CDR3 here is CASSITVLSYNEQFF. Here the CDR3 DNA reads TGTGCCAGTAGTATTACGGTTCTCTCCTACAATGAGCAGTTCTTC.